The 8 T cell receptor beta chains given below trace back to one sample, sequenced in a study of PD-L1 blockade in urothelial cancer. Sequenced by immunoSEQ multiplex PCR; TCRdb stores in-frame clones only, minus some. The data contain tens of thousands of clones, roughly 87% of them singletons. This sample comprised PBMCs, obtained around atezolizumab (anti-PD-L1) treatment. The receptors stem from a woman between 70 and 85 years old with urothelial cancer.

V is TRBV7-2 and J is TRBJ2-2; 11 nucleotides match TRBD2. Germline trimming cut 5 bases from V and 2 bases from J; bases unmatched to any gene: 4. From germline, CDR1 is SGHTA and CDR2 FQGNSA. The CDR3 length is 16 residues. The CDR3 spells CASSQLAGGNTGELFF. The CDR3 coding sequence is TGTGCCAGCAGCCAGCTAGCGGGGGGTAACACCGGGGAGCTGTTTTTT.

J is TRBJ2-5 and V is TRBV6-1; D might be TRBD2 (5 bases). The V gene's germline CDR1 is MNHNS and CDR2 SASEGT. This CDR3 is built from 15 residues. V shed 5 bases and J shed 4 bases, with 17 bases lying between them. The CDR3 here is CASSRDNGRGETQYF. The CDR3 DNA reads as TGTGCCAGCAGTCGCGACAACGGACGGGGAGAGACCCAGTACTTC.

The table lists this clone with a count of one. The chain uses TRBV5-1 and TRBJ2-5, with 8 bases identical to TRBD2. Germline CDR1 reads SGHRS; CDR2 reads YFSETQ. V shed 3 bases and J 4 bases; nucleotides not matched to a gene: 5. The CDR3 has 14 amino acids. The CDR3 nucleotides are TGCGCCAGCAGCTCGGGACTAGAGGGAGAGACCCAGTACTTC. Its translation: CASSSGLEGETQYF.

This chain joins TRBV9 and TRBJ2-7; TRBD1 aligns across 7 bases. The CDR3 is 13 residues long. Unmatched junction bases numbered 4, after V lost 3 bases and J lost 4 bases. Looked up from germline, CDR1 is SGDLS and CDR2 is YYNGEE. The CDR3 nucleotides read TGTGCCAGCAGCGCCCGGGACAGTTACGAGCAGTACTTC. Its protein is CASSARDSYEQYF.

The chain combines TRBV30 with TRBJ1-2; TRBD1 might be the D (5 bases). Germline V lookup: CDR1 GTSNPN, CDR2 SVGIG (reference sequence). The CDR3 length is 13 residues. Trimming removed 4 bases from V and 2 bases from J, with 11 bases in between. CDR3 loop: CAWTGGINYGYTF. CDR3 in DNA: TGTGCCTGGACGGGGGGGATAAACTATGGCTACACCTTC. The full variable domain, with the rest looked up from reference TRBV30 and TRBJ1-2, is SQTIHQWPATLVQPVGSPLSLECTVEGTSNPNLYWYRQAAGRGLQLLFYSVGIGQISSEVPQNLSASRPQDRQFILSSKKLLLSDSGFYLCAWTGGINYGYTFGSGTRLTVV.

CDR3 DNA: TGTGCCAGCAGTGAATGGGGACAGCTCAATCAGCCCCAGCATTTT. Its protein is CASSEWGQLNQPQHF. This chain links TRBV2 with TRBJ1-5; 7 bases align to TRBD1. The J segment lost 3 bases and the V segment lost 2 bases, leaving 4 bases of the junction unmatched. Looked up from germline, CDR1 is SNHLY and CDR2 is FYNNEI. The CDR3 sequence is 15 residues long.

The chain carries TRBV4-1 and TRBJ2-7; 7 bases agree with TRBD1. CDR1 and CDR2 from the germline V gene are MGHRA and YSYEKL. V shed 1 base, J shed 2 bases, and the junction held 5 bases outside the gene matches. The CDR3 sequence is 15 residues long. For the CDR3, the DNA is TGCGCCAGCAGCCAAGTTGTCACAGGGGCCTACGAGCAGTACTTC. Encoded protein: CASSQVVTGAYEQYF.

The V gene is TRBV10-3, the J gene TRBJ1-2; possible D gene TRBD1, 5 bases. Per germline, CDR1 ENHRY and CDR2 SYGVKD. V lost 3 bases and J 2 bases, leaving 7 bases between the germline ends. The CDR3 covers 13 residues. The CDR3: CAISDRVNYGYTF. The CDR3 nucleotides are TGTGCCATCAGTGACAGGGTGAACTATGGCTACACCTTC.